Presented here are 7 T cell receptor beta chains from one specimen sequenced in a study of cytomegalovirus exposure and HLA in healthy donors. PCR involved 60 Vbeta and 13 Jbeta primers. This table comes from immunoSEQ multiplex PCR, and its TCRdb copy is limited to in-frame clones, with some not included. The data contain about 280,000 clones, about 90% of them seen just once; the ten biggest clones take up about 2%. Sequencing used PBMCs. These receptors came from a woman younger than 30 in good health and CMV-seronegative.

The rearrangement uses TRBV27 and TRBJ2-2, with 9 bases matching TRBD1. There are 16 residues in the CDR3. Looked up from germline, CDR1 is MNHEY and CDR2 is SMNVEV (reference sequence). V was clipped by 3 bases and J by 7 bases; unmatched bases: 9. Here the CDR3 reads CASSFVGQGGHGELFF. CDR3 in DNA: TGTGCCAGCAGTTTTGTGGGACAGGGAGGACACGGGGAGCTGTTTTTT.

This clone was recorded many times. The chain recombines TRBV6-4 with TRBJ2-1; 8 bases are shared with TRBD2. The V and J ends lost 3 bases and 5 bases, in that order; junction bases with no gene match: 3. The germline CDR1 and CDR2 sequences are MRHNA and SNTAGT. The CDR3 loop spans 14 amino acids. DNA of the CDR3: TGTGCCAGCAGTGAGGGACTAGAAAACAATGAGCAGTTCTTC. Encoded protein: CASSEGLENNEQFF.

The chain has TRBV6-5 and TRBJ1-1; 8 positions match TRBD1. V was clipped by 5 bases and J by 4 bases; unmatched bases: 3. Germline loops: CDR1 MNHEY, CDR2 SVGAGI. This CDR3 contains 13 residues. CDR3 DNA sequence: TGTGCCAGCAGTCAGGGGGCAGGCACTGAAGCTTTCTTT. The encoded protein is CASSQGAGTEAFF.

V usage is TRBV6-1 and J usage is TRBJ1-5; maybe TRBD1 (5 bases). V was trimmed by 4 bases and J by 10 bases, leaving 11 bases between them. The CDR3 has 12 amino acids. Germline lookup yields CDR1 MNHNS and CDR2 SASEGT. CDR3 in amino acids: CASSVQGGPQHF. CDR3 DNA: TGTGCCAGCAGTGTCCAGGGAGGACCCCAGCATTTT.

This clone came up once. This chain uses TRBV10-3 with TRBJ1-5; 10 nucleotides line up with TRBD1. From germline, CDR1 is ENHRY and CDR2 SYGVKD. This CDR3 comprises 15 residues. The V gene end was trimmed by 10 bases and the J gene end by 1 base; junction bases not matched to a gene: 7. CDR3: CATGQGGLSNQPQHF. The CDR3 bases are TGTGCCACCGGACAGGGGGGATTAAGCAATCAGCCCCAGCATTTT.

Only one count was recorded for this clone. V gene TRBV6-5 combines with J gene TRBJ2-2; the match to TRBD1 covers 7 bases. CDR1 and CDR2 (germline): MNHEY, SVGAGI. Germline trimming cut 5 bases from V and 1 base from J; bases unmatched to any gene: 4. The CDR3 covers 15 residues. Here the CDR3 reads CASSPRQGNTGELFF. The CDR3 DNA is TGTGCCAGCAGTCCCCGACAGGGGAACACCGGGGAGCTGTTTTTT.

The gene calls are TRBV9 and TRBJ2-3; D perhaps matches TRBD2 (5 bases). CDR1 is SGDLS and CDR2 is YYNGEE in the germline V gene. CDR3 size: 15 residues. Trimming left V 1 base short and J 2 bases short, with 11 bases between. CDR3 sequence (DNA): TGTGCCAGCAGCGTATTCGGACTTACCACAGATACGCAGTATTTT. Translating gives CASSVFGLTTDTQYF.